This T cell receptor beta chain was sequenced for a study of shared clonotypes between healthy human individuals. Study-wide findings and caveats: Richness estimates generally favored naive over memory subsets. For sorted subsets, rarefaction showed incomplete sequencing despite large depth.

Positively selected for CCR7, the CD45RO-negative cells used as naive CD8 cells excluded terminally differentiated effector memory CD45RA+ cells. Sequencing was at deep level. The data were produced by immunoSEQ multiplex PCR, yet TCRdb's version contains in-frame clones alone and is incomplete. Altogether roughly 2.1 million clones are present, about 92% being singletons, with the ten largest covering about 1.8%. On this clone: Its antigen is unidentified.

This TCR derives from a man aged 18 to 29 in good health. Some clones in this sample may be carry-over from other donors' samples. The sample was naive CD8+ T cells from PBMCs.

The DNA of the CDR3 is TGTGCCAGCAGCCTACAGACAGGCTCTGGAAACACCATATATTTT. Amino acids: CASSLQTGSGNTIYF. The V and J genes are TRBV7-2 and TRBJ1-3; D perhaps matches TRBD1 (6 bases). Trimming removed 5 bases from V and 0 bases from J, with 11 bases in between. The CDR3 has 15 residues. CDR1 is SGHTA, CDR2 FQGNSA, per germline.